A selection of T cell receptor beta chains follows, all from one sample in a study of T-cell memory formation after mild COVID-19. TCRdb itself ran the 5' RACE reads through MiXCR, one entry per CDR3 protein. This sample has 300,000 to 350,000 distinct CDR3 sequences, with around 15% found just once. Sequencing used PBMCs or a T cell subset sorted from them (not recorded which). These receptors came from a man younger than 35 who had mild COVID-19 (a few samples of this study predate the infection). Cell type and time point are not known. Both conserved end residues are trimmed from each CDR3. The D gene is left open where the match is weak.

V gene	D gene	J gene	CDR3 protein
TRBV4-2	NA	TRBJ2-2	ASSQVPSTGNTGELF
TRBV5-5	TRBD2	TRBJ2-3	ASSIGTRERTDTQY
TRBV7-2	NA	TRBJ1-6	ASSYTVISPLH
TRBV4-2	NA	TRBJ2-3	ASSQDVDTQY
TRBV7-6	TRBD2	TRBJ2-1	ASSLSPSGGNEQF
TRBV6-1	NA	TRBJ2-5	ASSERGETQY
TRBV6-1	NA	TRBJ2-2	ASSGQVGTGELF
TRBV4-1	NA	TRBJ2-7	ASSLLPSYEQY
TRBV6-5	NA	TRBJ1-2	ASSYSATDGYT
TRBV20-1	NA	TRBJ1-5	SARDAGISNQPQH
TRBV4-1	TRBD2	TRBJ2-1	ASSQRGVEF
TRBV5-1	NA	TRBJ2-5	ASSLVVPAGDQETQY
TRBV6-5	TRBD1	TRBJ2-1	ASSPTGFAYNEQF
TRBV18	NA	TRBJ2-7	ASSPLLPSGREKYEQY
TRBV6-4	TRBD2	TRBJ2-3	ASSAGRGAVDTQY
TRBV4-1	NA	TRBJ2-3	ASSRLFGTDTQY
TRBV30	TRBD1	TRBJ2-3	AWRQNPGTGQY
TRBV11-1	NA	TRBJ2-5	ASSRHPAGQETQY
TRBV4-2	NA	TRBJ2-7	ASSRTGGGESYEQY
TRBV29-1	TRBD2	TRBJ2-3	SVDGDVAGVTDTQY
TRBV20-1	NA	TRBJ2-2	SARSGTGELF
TRBV12-3/TRBV12-4	NA	TRBJ2-3	ASSQTPSPTDTQY
TRBV12-3/TRBV12-4	NA	TRBJ2-7	ASSPSGEHEQY
TRBV20-1	NA	TRBJ2-7	SARGGPGYEQY
TRBV21-1	NA	TRBJ2-5	ASYLDTRY
TRBV20-1	NA	TRBJ1-5	SARGAANQPQH
TRBV6-5	NA	TRBJ1-2	ASSYIGNYGYT
TRBV28	TRBD1	TRBJ1-2	ASSEGQNYGYT
TRBV21-1	NA	TRBJ2-5	ASSTDRGETQY
TRBV7-9	NA	TRBJ1-6	ASTSSGEGALH
TRBV7-2	TRBD2	TRBJ2-3	ASSALAGGPDTQY
TRBV7-9	NA	TRBJ2-7	ATLGTDSYEQY
TRBV5-6	NA	TRBJ2-5	ASSLSPQETQY
TRBV10-3	TRBD2	TRBJ2-3	AISDPSGASTDTQY
TRBV2	TRBD2	TRBJ2-2	ASGRGTSSFGELF
TRBV15	NA	TRBJ1-1	ATSSSGGFTEAF
TRBV7-9	TRBD1	TRBJ2-1	ASSSDDWDRGPYNEQF
TRBV6-1	NA	TRBJ1-3	ASSVRQGFGNTIY
TRBV20-1	TRBD2	TRBJ2-2	SAIVSGGELNTGELF
TRBV6-2/TRBV6-3	NA	TRBJ2-5	ASSYETQY
TRBV19	NA	TRBJ2-4	ASSISGAKNIQY
TRBV20-1	TRBD1	TRBJ2-1	SARFSWTGRNEQF
TRBV18	TRBD1	TRBJ1-1	ASRDSLMNTEAF
TRBV10-3	NA	TRBJ2-1	AISEPASGQQEF
TRBV7-6	NA	TRBJ1-6	ASSRAKNSPLH
TRBV6-2/TRBV6-3	TRBD1	TRBJ2-1	ASSYQPGQVYNEQF